The present TCR beta chain was sequenced within a study of T cell responses to AZD1222 COVID-19 vaccine. As for this clone: No antigen is known for it.

CDR3 length equals 15 residues. Germline V CDR1 and CDR2: SGHRS, YFSETQ. V shed 0 bases and J shed 7 bases, with 13 bases lying between them. Sequencing used immunoSEQ multiplex PCR; TCRdb keeps in-frame clones, though not all of them. The sample gives about 130,000 clones, just over 85% of which show up once; 7.5% to 8% is in the top ten. Findings of the study overall: Repertoires were collected only later (after the peak T cell response had occurred).

The material sequenced was peripheral blood, taken on day 0 of AZD1222 vaccination. This sequence originates from an adult in good health. This chain uses TRBV5-1 with TRBJ2-2; D is possibly TRBD1 (6 bases). The CDR3 DNA reads TGCGCCAGCAGCTTGGGACAGGTGGCCAGCGGGGAGCTGTTTTTT. It yields the protein CASSLGQVASGELFF.